This T cell receptor beta chain was identified in a study of blood T cell repertoires in COVID-19. The protocol was immunoSEQ multiplex PCR, while the TCRdb copy is restricted to in-frame clones and leaves out a portion. The sample contains hundreds of thousands of clones, more than 80% of which appear only once. The CDR3 has 14 residues. The ends lost 4 bases at V and 10 bases at J; junction bases unmatched: 6. Germline-derived CDR1 and CDR2 are SGHVS and FQNEAQ. Material: peripheral blood. The sequence came from a woman aged 30 to 39 with active or convalescent COVID-19. The genes are TRBV7-8 and TRBJ1-6, with 8 bases lining up with TRBD1. The CDR3 region has the DNA TGTGCCAGCAGCTGGGACAGGATGGTGTCACCCCTCCACTTT. Translating it yields CASSWDRMVSPLHF.